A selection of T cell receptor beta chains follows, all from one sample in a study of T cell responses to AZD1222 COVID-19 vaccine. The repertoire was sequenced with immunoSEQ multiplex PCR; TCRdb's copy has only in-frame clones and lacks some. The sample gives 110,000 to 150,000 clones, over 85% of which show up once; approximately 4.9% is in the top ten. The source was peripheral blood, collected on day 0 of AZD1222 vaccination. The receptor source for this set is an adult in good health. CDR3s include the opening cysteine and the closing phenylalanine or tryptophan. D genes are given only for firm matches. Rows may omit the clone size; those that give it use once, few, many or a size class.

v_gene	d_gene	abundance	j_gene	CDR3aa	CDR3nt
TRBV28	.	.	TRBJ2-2	CASSSQGIDTGELFF	TGTGCCAGCAGTAGCCAGGGTATAGACACCGGGGAGCTGTTTTTT
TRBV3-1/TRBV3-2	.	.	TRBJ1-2	CASSQVWSGYTF	TGTGCCAGCAGCCAAGTATGGAGCGGCTACACCTTC
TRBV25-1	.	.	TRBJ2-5	CASSEFGGQETQYF	TGTGCCAGCAGTGAATTTGGGGGGCAGGAGACCCAGTACTTC
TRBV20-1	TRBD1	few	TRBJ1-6	CSASRGQGGSPLHF	TGCAGTGCCAGTCGCGGACAGGGTGGTTCACCCCTCCACTTT
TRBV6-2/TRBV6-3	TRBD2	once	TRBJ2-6	CASSSRSGRYGANVLTF	TGTGCCAGCAGTTCCCGAAGCGGGAGGTATGGGGCCAACGTCCTGACTTTC
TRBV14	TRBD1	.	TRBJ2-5	CASSPPRTGQETQYF	TGTGCCAGCAGCCCCCCCAGGACAGGACAAGAGACCCAGTACTTC
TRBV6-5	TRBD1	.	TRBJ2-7	CASTTGGGGSYEQYF	TGTGCCAGCACTACAGGGGGCGGTGGGTCCTACGAGCAGTACTTC
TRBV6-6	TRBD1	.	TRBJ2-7	CASRHLQGSEQYF	TGTGCCAGCAGACACTTACAGGGGAGCGAGCAGTACTTC
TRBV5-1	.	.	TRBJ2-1	CASSLLGTVYNEQFF	TGCGCCAGCAGCTTGTTGGGGACTGTCTACAATGAGCAGTTCTTC
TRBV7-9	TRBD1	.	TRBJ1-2	CASSLPGQGVYGYTF	TGTGCCAGCAGCTTACCCGGACAGGGGGTCTATGGCTACACCTTC
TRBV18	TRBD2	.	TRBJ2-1	CASSPPTLAGNNEQFF	TGTGCCAGCTCACCACCGACACTAGCGGGGAACAATGAGCAGTTCTTC
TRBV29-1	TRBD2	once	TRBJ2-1	CSVGLAGDPREQFF	TGCAGCGTTGGACTAGCGGGAGACCCCCGAGAGCAGTTCTTC
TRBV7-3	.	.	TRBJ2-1	CASSLMRGNEQFF	TGTGCCAGCAGCTTAATGCGGGGAAATGAGCAGTTCTTC
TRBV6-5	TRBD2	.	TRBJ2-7	CASSSTWRGRIHEQYF	TGTGCCAGCAGTTCCACATGGCGCGGGAGGATCCACGAGCAGTACTTC
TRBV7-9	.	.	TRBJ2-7	CASSSSSVHYEQYF	TGTGCCAGCAGCTCTAGTAGCGTCCACTACGAGCAGTACTTC
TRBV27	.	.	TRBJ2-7	CASSLSWGSTYEQYF	TGTGCCAGCAGTTTATCGTGGGGGTCAACCTACGAGCAGTACTTC
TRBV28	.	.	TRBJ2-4	CASSPAGRAKNIQYF	TGTGCCAGCAGTCCCGCGGGGAGAGCCAAAAACATTCAGTACTTC
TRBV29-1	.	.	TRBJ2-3	CSFKGVADTQYF	TGCAGCTTTAAGGGGGTGGCAGATACGCAGTATTTT
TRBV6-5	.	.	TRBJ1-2	CASIPVGEGYGYTF	TGTGCCAGCATCCCGGTTGGTGAGGGCTATGGCTACACCTTC
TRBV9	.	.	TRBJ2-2	CASSPRDTDPSGELFF	TGTGCCAGCAGCCCAAGAGATACAGATCCATCCGGGGAGCTGTTTTTT
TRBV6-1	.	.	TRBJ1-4	CASKYQQNEKLFF	TGTGCCAGCAAGTACCAGCAGAATGAAAAACTGTTTTTT
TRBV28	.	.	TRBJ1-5	CASTPALGRMNQPQHF	TGTGCCAGCACCCCCGCGCTGGGACGGATGAATCAGCCCCAGCATTTT
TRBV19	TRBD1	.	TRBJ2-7	CASSKTGTGGYEQYF	TGTGCCAGTAGTAAGACCGGGACAGGGGGCTACGAGCAGTACTTC
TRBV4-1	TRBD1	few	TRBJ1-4	CASSQETGREKLFF	TGCGCCAGCAGCCAAGAGACAGGGAGAGAAAAACTGTTTTTT
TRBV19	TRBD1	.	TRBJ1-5	CASSTGTDNQPQHF	TGTGCCAGTAGCACCGGGACAGACAATCAGCCCCAGCATTTT
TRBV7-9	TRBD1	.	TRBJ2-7	CASSLGQGNSYEQYF	TGTGCCAGCAGCTTAGGACAGGGGAACTCCTACGAGCAGTACTTC
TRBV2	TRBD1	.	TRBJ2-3	CASSKGAGTDTQYF	TGTGCCAGCAGTAAGGGGGCAGGGACAGATACGCAGTATTTT
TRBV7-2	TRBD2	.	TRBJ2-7	CASSLASGSLYEQYF	TGTGCCAGCAGCTTAGCTAGCGGGAGCCTCTACGAGCAGTACTTC
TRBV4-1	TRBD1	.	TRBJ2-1	CASSQGLFGYRGNNEQFF	TGCGCCAGCAGCCAAGGTCTTTTCGGGTACAGGGGAAATAATGAGCAGTTCTTC
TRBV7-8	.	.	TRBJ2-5	CASSHHGDQETQYF	TGTGCCAGCAGCCACCACGGGGACCAAGAGACCCAGTACTTC
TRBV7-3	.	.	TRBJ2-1	CASSLTPSLSYNEQFF	TGTGCCAGCAGCTTAACACCATCGCTCTCCTACAATGAGCAGTTCTTC
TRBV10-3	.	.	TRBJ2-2	CAITDRGEDTGELFF	TGTGCCATCACGGACCGAGGGGAGGACACCGGGGAGCTGTTTTTT
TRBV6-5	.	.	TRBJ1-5	CARRGRFSNQPQHF	TGTGCCCGCCGGGGTCGGTTTAGCAATCAGCCCCAGCATTTT
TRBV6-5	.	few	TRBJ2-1	CASSYSTGEQFF	TGTGCCAGCAGTTACTCGACGGGTGAGCAGTTCTTC
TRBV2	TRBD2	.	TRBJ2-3	CASSDTSGTDTQYF	TGTGCCAGCAGTGACACTAGCGGCACAGATACGCAGTATTTT
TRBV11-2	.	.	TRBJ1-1	CASSHTRELPEAFF	TGTGCCAGCAGCCACACCAGGGAGCTCCCTGAAGCTTTCTTT
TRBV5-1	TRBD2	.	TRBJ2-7	CASSSGLAGGHEQYF	TGCGCCAGCAGCTCGGGACTAGCGGGAGGACACGAGCAGTACTTC
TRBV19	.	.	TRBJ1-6	CASSEGPADSPLHF	TGTGCCAGTAGTGAGGGCCCCGCGGATTCACCCCTCCACTTT
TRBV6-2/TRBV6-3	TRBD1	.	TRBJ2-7	CASSWGQGPYEQYF	TGTGCCAGCAGTTGGGGACAGGGTCCCTACGAGCAGTACTTC
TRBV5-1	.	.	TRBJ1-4	CASSLVRGLNEKLFF	TGCGCCAGCAGCTTGGTTCGGGGTCTGAATGAAAAACTGTTTTTT
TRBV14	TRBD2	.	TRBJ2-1	CASSQVLAAWNEQFF	TGTGCCAGCAGCCAAGTGCTAGCGGCATGGAATGAGCAGTTCTTC
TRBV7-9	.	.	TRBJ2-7	CASSLVGRHEQYF	TGTGCCAGCAGCTTAGTCGGCCGGCACGAGCAGTACTTC
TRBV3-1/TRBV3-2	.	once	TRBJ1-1	CASSQLTGESAFF	TGTGCCAGCAGCCAATTGACAGGAGAGTCGGCTTTCTTT
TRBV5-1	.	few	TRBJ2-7	CASSLIPGSYEQYF	TGCGCCAGCAGCTTGATTCCGGGGTCCTACGAGCAGTACTTC
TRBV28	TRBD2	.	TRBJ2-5	CASNLAGGRETQYF	TGTGCCAGCAACCTAGCGGGAGGCCGGGAGACCCAGTACTTC
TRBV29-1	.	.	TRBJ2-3	CSVDRSASTDTQYF	TGCAGCGTCGACAGGAGTGCTAGCACAGATACGCAGTATTTT
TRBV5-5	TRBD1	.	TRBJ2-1	CASSLRGAAGGSYNEQFF	TGTGCCAGCAGCTTGCGCGGCGCGGCAGGGGGCTCCTACAATGAGCAGTTCTTC
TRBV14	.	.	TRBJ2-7	CASSQAYEQYF	TGTGCCAGCAGCCAAGCCTACGAGCAGTACTTC
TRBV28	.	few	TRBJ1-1	CASSTGRMTEAFF	TGTGCCAGCAGCACCGGACGGATGACTGAAGCTTTCTTT
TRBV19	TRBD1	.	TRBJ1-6	CASSMGQGFTPLHF	TGTGCCAGTAGTATGGGACAGGGTTTTACACCCCTCCACTTT